This T cell receptor beta chain was recovered during a study of T-cell reconstitution after alpha-beta-depleted transplantation in children. A library of TCRbeta sequences, prepared with unique molecular identifiers, was generated. TCRdb itself ran the PCR reads through MiXCR, one entry per CDR3 protein. In the table there are approximately 270,000 distinct CDR3 sequences, more than 8% of which are singletons. The CDR3 contains 16 residues. Trimming left V 3 bases short and J 2 bases short, with 16 bases between. Germline V gives CDR1 SGHKS, CDR2 YYEKEE (reference sequence). This chain joins TRBV5-5 and TRBJ2-3; D possibly corresponds to TRBD1 (6 bases). The sample in question was PBMCs from the stem cell graft donor, obtained from the stem cell graft. This clonotype was sampled from a human donor who donated a stem cell graft to a child with SCID. CDR3 loop: CASSSTGTLITDTQYF. The CDR3, as DNA: TGTGCCAGCAGCTCAACCGGGACACTTATCACAGATACGCAGTATTTT.